This T cell receptor (beta chain) was profiled in a study of vaccination effects on CD4 cells after COVID-19. CD4+ T cells were isolated after around ten days of culture. Between March and December 2020, the person had a SARS-CoV-2 infection that PCR confirmed. Each participant was administered two doses of either the BNT162b2 or the mRNA-1273 vaccine. Sequencing was performed with immunoSEQ multiplex PCR; in TCRdb, only in-frame clones are kept and a portion is missing. The data hold tens of thousands of clones, with less than 85% observed a single time. For this clone: No antigen is known for it.

V lost 4 bases and J 4 bases, leaving 11 bases between the germline ends. The CDR3 totals 14 residues. CDR1 is SNHLY, CDR2 FYNNEI, per germline. The rearrangement uses TRBV2 and TRBJ2-1; D is possibly TRBD2 (6 bases). The source is a human donor who had a prior SARS-CoV-2 infection. The sample consisted of CD4+ T cells from PBMCs cultured without peptide, taken after COVID-19 vaccination. The CDR3 DNA reads as TGTGCCAGCAGTGTCGCGGGGCAATACAATGAGCAGTTCTTC. This translates into CASSVAGQYNEQFF.